This TCR beta chain was found in a study of blood T cell repertoires in COVID-19. Study-level background: Sites across the United States, Italy and Spain contributed samples from acute and convalescent COVID-19. T cells, B-cell-depleted T cells, or PBMCs supplied cDNA or gDNA.

Original processing notes: For nucleated cells, counts were estimated from reference gene primer amplification. TCRdb's copy holds only in-frame clones and misses some; the assay was immunoSEQ multiplex PCR. V and J calls and clone size are given by that table; D and trimming were obtained from the DNA. The sample has hundreds of thousands of clones, more than 80% seen once. Followed longitudinally, the Seattle patients had been enrolled during active infection. The CDR3 runs 18 residues. V lost 3 bases and J 4 bases, leaving 21 bases between the germline ends. Germline V gene data show CDR1 as SGHAT and CDR2 as FQNNGV.

Sequenced: peripheral blood. The J gene is TRBJ2-2, the V gene TRBV11-2, with D perhaps TRBD1 (5 bases). This receptor was obtained from a woman in her 30s with COVID-19, enrolled during active disease. CDR3 bases: TGTGCCAGCAGCTTTCTATACCCGACAGCCGAGAGCACCGGGGAGCTGTTTTTT. It translates to CASSFLYPTAESTGELFF.